Listed here are 23 T cell receptor beta chains from one sample, sequenced in a study of OX40 agonist ivuxolimab in advanced cancers. The protocol was immunoSEQ multiplex PCR, while the TCRdb copy is restricted to in-frame clones and leaves out a portion. Counted here are fewer than 200,000 clones, 85% to 95% occurring once; the ten biggest clones make up around 0.31%. The material sequenced was CD4+ or CD8+ T cells sorted from blood, taken in a trial of the OX40 agonist ivuxolimab. Source of these receptors: an adult with an advanced solid tumor such as melanoma, head and neck, liver or kidney cancer.

This clone was recorded once. The same CDR3 arises from other DNA sequences in this sample as well. This chain connects TRBV9 to TRBJ2-7; D possibly corresponds to TRBD1 (6 bases). V was cut by 0 bases and J by 0 bases, with 10 bases left in between. CDR1 and CDR2 from the germline V gene are SGDLS and YYNGEE. The CDR3 spans 15 residues. CDR3 in DNA: TGTGCCAGCAGCGTAGGGGGACAAACCTCCTACGAGCAGTACTTC. It translates to CASSVGGQTSYEQYF. The whole variable domain, filled in from reference TRBV9 and TRBJ2-7, reads DSGVTQTPKHLITATGQRVTLRCSPRSGDLSVYWYQQSLDQGLQFLIQYYNGEERAKGNILERFSAQQFPDLHSELNLSSLELGDSALYFCASSVGGQTSYEQYFGPGTRLTVT.

This clone has only one observation. The chain links TRBV7-6 to TRBJ2-1; tentative D call: TRBD2 (6 bases). V lost 4 bases to trimming and J lost 5 bases, with 18 bases between them. This CDR3 contains 16 residues. Germline V gene sequence: CDR1 SGHVS, CDR2 FNYEAQ. The CDR3 reads CASSSGPGGTHNEQFF. CDR3 in DNA: TGTGCCAGCAGCTCTGGGCCGGGCGGGACCCACAATGAGCAGTTCTTC.

The chain has TRBV19 and TRBJ2-2; D unclear. The CDR3 length is 17 residues. V lost 8 bases and J 3 bases, leaving 22 bases between the germline ends. Per the germline V gene, CDR1 is LNHDA and CDR2 is SQIVND (reference sequence). CDR3 amino acids: CASSQDSVRVDTGELFF. The CDR3 nucleotides are TGTGCCAGTTCCCAAGACTCAGTCCGGGTGGACACCGGGGAGCTGTTTTTT.

V and J are TRBV25-1 and TRBJ1-4; TRBD1 is a possible D gene (5 bases). The CDR3 length is 13 residues. With 3 bases removed from V and 6 bases from J, the gap between germline ends came to 8 bases. Per the germline V gene, CDR1 is MGHDK and CDR2 is SYGVNS. The CDR3 spells CASSDRGYEKLFF. For the CDR3, the DNA is TGTGCCAGCAGTGATAGGGGATATGAAAAACTGTTTTTT. The whole variable domain, filled in from reference TRBV25-1 and TRBJ1-4, reads EADIYQTPRYLVIGTGKKITLECSQTMGHDKMYWYQQDPGMELHLIHYSYGVNSTEKGDLSSESTVSRIRTEHFPLTLESARPSHTSQYLCASSDRGYEKLFFGSGTQLSVL.

This clone has a single count. The V call is TRBV11-3, the J call TRBJ2-6; either TRBD1 or TRBD2 may supply D (5 bases each). This CDR3 has 17 amino acids. The V and J ends lost 5 bases and 0 bases respectively, with 14 bases between them. Germline assignment: CDR1 SGHNT and CDR2 YENEEA. The CDR3 sequence is CASSPGTASSGANVLTF. CDR3 coding DNA: TGTGCCAGCAGCCCTGGGACGGCAAGCTCTGGGGCCAACGTCCTGACTTTC.

V and J are TRBV7-5 and TRBJ2-3. TRBV7-5 is a listed pseudogene. The CDR3 spans 17 residues. This CDR3 reads CARSSTSLRALTDTQYF. The DNA for the CDR3 is TGTGCCAGAAGCTCTACATCCCTTAGGGCCCTCACAGATACGCAGTATTTT.

This clone was observed once. This CDR3 reads CASSSPPHLRALGNSPLHF. The CDR3 DNA follows: TGTGCCAGCAGCTCCCCTCCCCACTTGAGGGCTCTGGGTAATTCACCCCTCCACTTT. The gene calls are TRBV11-2 and TRBJ1-6; D gene uncertain. The germline V gene has CDR1 SGHAT and CDR2 FQNNGV. Trimming removed 4 bases at V and 6 bases at J, with 25 bases between. This CDR3 has 19 amino acids.

The chain has TRBV7-6 and TRBJ1-5, with a tentative D call TRBD1 (6 bases). V was trimmed by 4 bases and J by 2 bases, leaving 15 bases between them. Germline CDR1 is SGHVS and CDR2 is FNYEAQ. This CDR3 comprises 16 residues. The chain's CDR3 is CASSSRGGAGNQPQHF. In DNA form, the CDR3 reads TGTGCCAGCAGCTCCCGCGGGGGCGCCGGCAATCAGCCCCAGCATTTT.

The V call is TRBV9, the J call TRBJ2-7; TRBD2 matches 8 bases. The CDR3 is 16 residues long. CDR1 is SGDLS and CDR2 is YYNGEE in the germline V gene. Losses at the gene ends were 0 bases for V and 0 bases for J; bases not matched to a gene: 5. Here the CDR3 DNA reads TGTGCCAGCAGCGTAGAAGCGGGGGTGAGCTCCTACGAGCAGTACTTC. Residues: CASSVEAGVSSYEQYF.

The chain is built from TRBV11-3 and TRBJ2-1; the match to TRBD2 covers 7 bases. Germline V gene sequence: CDR1 SGHNT, CDR2 YENEEA. This CDR3 comprises 13 residues. V shed 1 base, J shed 10 bases, and the junction held 4 bases outside the gene matches. CDR3 in amino acids: CASSLGAGVEQFF. CDR3 sequence (DNA): TGTGCCAGCAGCTTAGGTGCGGGGGTCGAGCAGTTCTTC.

The chain combines TRBV2 with TRBJ1-1; the match to TRBD1 covers 10 bases. This CDR3 region has 16 residues. The trim removed 5 bases at V and 1 base at J, leaving 7 bases unmatched. Germline lookup yields CDR1 SNHLY and CDR2 FYNNEI. DNA of the CDR3: TGTGCCAGCAGTTACGGGACAGGGGAGGGGAACACTGAAGCTTTCTTT. This codes for CASSYGTGEGNTEAFF.

The chain recombines TRBV14 with TRBJ2-7; D remains ambiguous. With 1 base removed from V and 4 bases from J, the gap between germline ends came to 2 bases. Germline V gives CDR1 SGHDN, CDR2 FVKESK. The CDR3 sequence is 11 residues long. The CDR3 loop reads CASSQGYEQYF. The CDR3 bases are TGTGCCAGCAGCCAAGGTTACGAGCAGTACTTC.

This chain joins TRBV7-9 and TRBJ2-7; D is ambiguous. CDR3 length equals 12 residues. Germline V gene lookup returns CDR1 SEHNR and CDR2 FQNEAQ (reference sequence). The germline V and J ends were trimmed by 0 bases and 5 bases, with 5 bases remaining between them. CDR3 nucleotides: TGTGCCAGCAGCTTAGCAGGCGACGAGCAGTACTTC. It codes for CASSLAGDEQYF.

This chain uses TRBV5-4 with TRBJ1-4, with a weak D call TRBD1 (5 bases). The germline V gene encodes CDR1 SGHNT and CDR2 YYREEE (reference sequence). V dropped 3 bases and J dropped 10 bases, with 16 bases sitting between them. This CDR3 region has 14 residues. CDR3 DNA: TGTGCCAGCAGCTCTTGGGGTGATGGGGGAAAACTGTTTTTT. Translation: CASSSWGDGGKLFF. The full variable domain, rest sourced from reference TRBV5-4 and TRBJ1-4, is ETGVTQSPTHLIKTRGQQVTLRCSSQSGHNTVSWYQQALGQGPQFIFQYYREEENGRGNFPPRFSGLQFPNYSSELNVNALELDDSALYLCASSSWGDGGKLFFGSGTQLSVL.

The chain combines TRBV11-3 with TRBJ2-1, with 7 bases identical to TRBD2. J was trimmed by 4 bases and V by 3 bases; bases with no gene match: 9. The CDR3 has 16 residues. CDR1 and CDR2 (germline): SGHNT, YENEEA. The CDR3 region has the DNA TGTGCCAGCAGCTTTTCAAGCGGGAAGGGGTACAATGAGCAGTTCTTC. Translated: CASSFSSGKGYNEQFF.

The chain carries TRBV10-3 and TRBJ2-1, with D maybe TRBD1 (5 bases). The CDR3 sequence is 14 residues long. Germline V gene lookup returns CDR1 ENHRY and CDR2 SYGVKD. The V gene lost 2 bases and the J gene lost 6 bases, with 11 bases spanning the gap. The chain's CDR3 is CAISEGARANEQFF. The CDR3 region has the DNA TGTGCCATCAGTGAGGGGGCCAGGGCCAATGAGCAGTTCTTC.

With respect to this clone: The sample carries other DNA sequences with the same CDR3. The chain has TRBV5-1 and TRBJ2-7; a possible D gene is TRBD1 (6 bases). This CDR3 is 12 amino acids long. V shed 4 bases and J shed 3 bases, with 8 bases lying between them. The germline gives CDR1 SGHRS, CDR2 YFSETQ. The CDR3 coding sequence is TGCGCCAGCAGCCCACAGGGCTACGAGCAGTACTTC. Its protein product is CASSPQGYEQYF.

This clone has only one observation. The chain carries TRBV2 and TRBJ2-2, with TRBD2 identical over 14 bases. CDR1 and CDR2 from the germline V gene are SNHLY and FYNNEI. The V segment lost 8 bases and the J segment 4 bases; nucleotides outside the gene matches: 3. The length of the CDR3 is 15 residues. The CDR3 sequence: CASQTSGRGTGELFF. CDR3 nucleotides: TGTGCCAGCCAGACTAGCGGGAGGGGCACCGGGGAGCTGTTTTTT.

The chain carries TRBV6-5 and TRBJ1-1; no firm D call. The germline V gene has CDR1 MNHEY and CDR2 SVGAGI. This CDR3 contains 11 residues. Trimming cost V 4 bases and J 11 bases, with 11 bases left between them. DNA for the CDR3: TGTGCCAGCAGTTTTGGTTTCAAGGCTTTCTTT. Translated: CASSFGFKAFF.

The CDR3 spells CASRTGQGTYEQYF. The DNA of the CDR3 is TGTGCCAGTAGAACGGGACAGGGGACCTACGAGCAGTACTTC. The gene calls are TRBV28 and TRBJ2-7; 10 bases are shared with TRBD1. Losses at the gene ends were 9 bases for V and 2 bases for J; bases not matched to a gene: 7. Per the germline V gene, CDR1 is MDHEN and CDR2 is SYDVKM. CDR3 size: 14 residues.

This sequence joins TRBV28 and TRBJ2-3; D possibly corresponds to TRBD1 (5 bases). CDR1 and CDR2 (germline): MDHEN, SYDVKM. Trimming cost V 2 bases and J 2 bases, with 8 bases left between them. This CDR3 is 14 amino acids long. Written as DNA, the CDR3 is TGTGCCAGCAGTTTAAGGGGTCTCACAGATACGCAGTATTTT. It encodes CASSLRGLTDTQYF.

The V call is TRBV5-1, the J call TRBJ2-7, with unresolved D. V was clipped by 3 bases and J by 1 base, with 17 bases between them. The CDR3 spans 16 residues. Germline CDR1 and CDR2: SGHRS and YFSETQ. In DNA form, the CDR3 reads TGCGCCAGCAGCTGGGCAGGAAACGGTCTGTCCTACGAGCAGTACTTC. Amino acid sequence: CASSWAGNGLSYEQYF.

The table lists this clone with a count of one. V gene TRBV4-3 combines with J gene TRBJ2-7; 12 bases align to TRBD2. The V gene's germline CDR1 is LGHNA and CDR2 YSLEER. V was clipped by 5 bases and J by 3 bases; unmatched bases: 11. The CDR3 contains 17 residues. CDR3 region: CASSYSYATSGGYEQYF. The CDR3 DNA is TGCGCCAGCAGCTACTCCTACGCGACTAGCGGGGGCTACGAGCAGTACTTC.